The 21 T cell receptor beta chains reported below all come from one sample, sequenced in a study of cytomegalovirus exposure and HLA in healthy donors. 13 Jbeta primers and 60 Vbeta primers were used for the PCR. Here immunoSEQ multiplex PCR was the method, and the copy in TCRdb shows in-frame clones only, minus some. The sample yields about 210,000 clones, around 83% seen once. The material sequenced was PBMCs. These receptors were obtained from a woman between 50 and 59 years old in good health and CMV-seropositive.

The rearrangement uses TRBV27 and TRBJ2-7; TRBD2 might be the D (5 bases). Germline V lookup: CDR1 MNHEY, CDR2 SMNVEV (reference sequence). CDR3 length equals 14 residues. The V end lost 4 bases, the J end lost 4 bases, and 14 bases lay between the germline ends. The CDR3, as DNA: TGTGCCAGCAGTTCCAGAGGGTCTCTTTACGAGCAGTACTTC. Its protein product is CASSSRGSLYEQYF.

This rearrangement joins TRBV6-6 to TRBJ1-1; D might be TRBD1 (6 bases). V was trimmed by 5 bases and J by 1 base, leaving 11 bases between them. Germline lookup yields CDR1 MNHNY and CDR2 SVGAGI (reference sequence). This CDR3 has 14 residues. This CDR3 reads CASSQRGGNTEAFF. The CDR3 region has the DNA TGTGCCAGCAGTCAAAGGGGGGGGAACACTGAAGCTTTCTTT.

The chain joins TRBV6-6 to TRBJ1-2; weak D call: TRBD1 (5 bases). V shed 9 bases and J shed 4 bases, with 18 bases lying between them. The germline gives CDR1 MNHNY, CDR2 SVGAGI (reference sequence). The CDR3 contains 14 residues. CDR3 sequence: CASYKGVSGYGYTF. CDR3 nucleotides: TGTGCCAGTTACAAAGGGGTGTCGGGCTATGGCTACACCTTC.

This sequence joins TRBV12-5 and TRBJ1-4; D may be TRBD1 (5 bases). This CDR3 contains 16 residues. V lost 0 bases and J lost 8, with 16 bases in between. Germline V gene sequence: CDR1 LGHNT, CDR2 FRNRAP. Here the CDR3 reads CASGLVIGGLGEKLFF. CDR3 DNA: TGTGCTAGTGGTTTGGTAATCGGGGGGTTAGGGGAAAAACTGTTTTTT.

The rearrangement joins TRBV6-6 to TRBJ2-7, with TRBD2 as a possible D gene (6 bases). This CDR3 comprises 15 residues. V was trimmed by 6 bases and J by 1 base, leaving 16 bases between them. Germline V gene sequence: CDR1 MNHNY, CDR2 SVGAGI (reference sequence). The CDR3 here is CASRPREVLSYEQYF. The CDR3 nucleotides read TGTGCCAGCAGACCCAGGGAGGTCCTTTCCTACGAGCAGTACTTC.

V and J are TRBV5-4 and TRBJ2-5, with TRBD1 matching over 7 bases. Germline loops: CDR1 SGHNT, CDR2 YYREEE (reference sequence). CDR3 size: 16 residues. With 0 bases clipped from V and 2 bases from J, the junction kept 7 bases outside the gene matches. CDR3 sequence reads: CASSLVFGTAQETQYF. CDR3 DNA: TGTGCCAGCAGCTTGGTTTTCGGGACAGCACAAGAGACCCAGTACTTC.

V gene TRBV2 combines with J gene TRBJ2-7; 9 bases align to TRBD1. With V trimmed by 6 bases and J by 0 bases, 12 bases remained unmatched. The CDR3 extends over 17 amino acids. Germline CDR1 SNHLY, CDR2 FYNNEI. The CDR3, as DNA: TGTGCCAGCAGCCCCGGGACAGGGAGACCCTACTCCTACGAGCAGTACTTC. This codes for CASSPGTGRPYSYEQYF.

V is TRBV19 and J is TRBJ2-7; TRBD2 matches at 12 bases. Germline values: CDR1 LNHDA, CDR2 SQIVND (reference sequence). The CDR3 spans 15 residues. Trimming removed 5 bases from V and 3 bases from J; junction bases left unmatched: 5. The CDR3 sequence: CASSYMGLAGYEQYF. The CDR3 DNA reads as TGTGCCAGTAGTTACATGGGACTAGCGGGCTACGAGCAGTACTTC.

The chain combines TRBV5-6 with TRBJ2-3; TRBD2 agrees at 14 bases. After removal of 4 bases from V and 0 bases from J, the junction contained 7 bases not matched to a gene. CDR3 length: 18 residues. The germline V gene has CDR1 SGHDT and CDR2 YYEEEE. The CDR3 sequence is CASSLRTSGGFSTDTQYF. CDR3 coding DNA: TGTGCCAGCAGCCTTCGGACTAGCGGGGGGTTTAGCACAGATACGCAGTATTTT.

This clone was recorded only once. The V call is TRBV13, the J call TRBJ2-7; no reliable D call. Germline CDR1 PRHDT, CDR2 FYEKMQ (reference sequence). The CDR3 is 13 residues long. V gave up 3 bases and J gave up 6 bases, with 12 bases separating them. The CDR3 region is CASSFRDSREQYF. The CDR3 DNA reads TGTGCCAGCAGCTTTAGAGATAGCCGCGAGCAGTACTTC.

The chain carries TRBV11-3 and TRBJ1-1; TRBD1 matches 7 bases. Trimming at V came to 1 base and at J to 1 base, leaving 3 bases not matched to a gene. This CDR3 is built from 15 residues. The V gene's germline CDR1 is SGHNT and CDR2 YENEEA. Here the CDR3 DNA reads TGTGCCAGCAGCTTAGCCGGGACAGCGAACACTGAAGCTTTCTTT. It specifies CASSLAGTANTEAFF.

The rearrangement links TRBV28 to TRBJ1-4, with D uncertain. This CDR3 contains 15 residues. Per the germline V gene, CDR1 is MDHEN and CDR2 is SYDVKM. Trimming took off 3 bases at V and 1 base at J, with 9 bases between the two ends. Here the CDR3 DNA reads TGTGCCAGCAGTTTGATCGGGGAAACTAATGAAAAACTGTTTTTT. Translating gives CASSLIGETNEKLFF.

This clone came up a few times. The chain recombines TRBV6-6 with TRBJ1-1; the match to TRBD1 covers 7 bases. Trimming cost V 4 bases and J 7 bases; bases outside gene matches: 6. Germline V gene lookup returns CDR1 MNHNY and CDR2 SVGAGI (reference sequence). The CDR3 is 13 amino acids. Written as DNA, the CDR3 is TGTGCCAGCAGTTCCATCAGGACAGGTGAAGCTTTCTTT. Translation gives CASSSIRTGEAFF.

V is TRBV28 and J is TRBJ2-1; possible D gene TRBD1, 5 bases. Germline CDR1 and CDR2: MDHEN and SYDVKM. The CDR3 loop spans 15 amino acids. V was shortened by 1 base and J by 6 bases, with 13 bases between the two germline ends. The CDR3 DNA sequence: TGTGCCAGCAGTTTATCAGGGTCCGTCTCCAATGAGCAGTTCTTC. This encodes CASSLSGSVSNEQFF. Looking up the rest from reference TRBV28 and TRBJ2-1 gives the full variable domain: DVKVTQSSRYLVKRTGEKVFLECVQDMDHENMFWYRQDPGLGLRLIYFSYDVKMKEKGDIPEGYSVSREKKERFSLILESASTNQTSMYLCASSLSGSVSNEQFFGPGTRLTVL.

Concerning this clone itself: The sample contains more than one DNA sequence encoding this CDR3. The chain recombines TRBV28 with TRBJ1-5; possible D gene TRBD1, 5 bases. Per the germline V gene, CDR1 is MDHEN and CDR2 is SYDVKM. V lost 1 base to trimming and J lost 7 bases, with 17 bases between them. CDR3 length: 16 amino acids. CDR3: CASSLLGGRGRQPQHF. The CDR3 DNA reads TGTGCCAGCAGTTTATTAGGTGGAAGGGGCAGACAGCCCCAGCATTTT. Full variable domain (outside the CDR3, taken from reference TRBV28 and TRBJ1-5): DVKVTQSSRYLVKRTGEKVFLECVQDMDHENMFWYRQDPGLGLRLIYFSYDVKMKEKGDIPEGYSVSREKKERFSLILESASTNQTSMYLCASSLLGGRGRQPQHFGDGTRLSIL.

This chain links TRBV18 with TRBJ1-5, with 7 bases lining up with TRBD1. Germline V gives CDR1 KGHSH, CDR2 LQKENI. V shed 3 bases and J 4 bases; nucleotides not matched to a gene: 15. This CDR3 is built from 18 residues. Written as DNA, the CDR3 is TGTGCCAGCTCACCCCTGGGTCGGGGACAGCCAGAAAATCAGCCCCAGCATTTT. Residues: CASSPLGRGQPENQPQHF.

J is TRBJ1-6 and V is TRBV19, with D perhaps TRBD1 (5 bases). This CDR3 region has 15 residues. Trimming removed 1 base at V and 7 bases at J, with 11 bases between. Germline CDR1 reads LNHDA; CDR2 reads SQIVND (reference sequence). The chain's CDR3 is CASSIGRQFNSPLHF. CDR3 DNA: TGTGCCAGTAGTATAGGCCGACAGTTCAATTCACCCCTCCACTTT.

The chain links TRBV6-5 to TRBJ1-6, with D perhaps matching TRBD1 (6 bases). This CDR3 spans 15 amino acids. Germline V gives CDR1 MNHEY, CDR2 SVGAGI. Trimming removed 5 bases from V and 6 bases from J, with 14 bases in between. The CDR3 nucleotides read TGTGCCAGCAGTCGAGGACAGACTTTTAATTCACCCCTCCACTTT. Amino acids: CASSRGQTFNSPLHF.

The chain is built from TRBV7-2 and TRBJ1-3; possible D gene TRBD1, 6 bases. Trimming left V 5 bases short and J 7 bases short, with 24 bases between. The CDR3 spans 17 residues. Looked up from germline, CDR1 is SGHTA and CDR2 is FQGNSA. In nucleotides, the CDR3 is TGTGCCAGCAGCCCCCACTCCGGGGGGCGGATGGGTAACACCATATATTTT. It specifies CASSPHSGGRMGNTIYF.

The chain couples TRBV18 to TRBJ2-5; 7 bases line up with TRBD1. The CDR3 has 16 residues. The germline V gene has CDR1 KGHSH and CDR2 LQKENI. With V trimmed by 0 bases and J by 3 bases, 7 bases remained unmatched. CDR3: CASSPPQQGWEETQYF. The CDR3 nucleotides read TGTGCCAGCTCACCACCGCAACAGGGGTGGGAAGAGACCCAGTACTTC. The complete variable domain, with remaining parts taken from reference TRBV18 and TRBJ2-5, reads NAGVMQNPRHLVRRRGQEARLRCSPMKGHSHVYWYRQLPEEGLKFMVYLQKENIIDESGMPKERFSAEFPKEGPSILRIQQVVRGDSAAYFCASSPPQQGWEETQYFGPGTRLLVL.

The CDR3 coding sequence is TGTGCCAGCAGCAGAGGGAACCCGGCGGATGGCTACACCTTC. It yields the protein CASSRGNPADGYTF. The chain links TRBV7-9 to TRBJ1-2; no reliable D call. Per germline, CDR1 SEHNR and CDR2 FQNEAQ (reference sequence). V was shortened by 5 bases and J by 6 bases, with 16 bases between the two germline ends. There are 14 residues in the CDR3. The variable domain in full, completed from reference TRBV7-9 and TRBJ1-2, reads DTGVSQNPRHKITKRGQNVTFRCDPISEHNRLYWYRQTLGQGPEFLTYFQNEAQLEKSRLLSDRFSAERPKGSFSTLEIQRTEQGDSAMYLCASSRGNPADGYTFGSGTRLTVV.